This T cell receptor beta chain stems from a study of control samples from healthy donors and cancer patients. TCRdb's table, derived via immunoSEQ multiplex PCR, lists solely in-frame clones and lacks some. Here the sample spans some 130,000 clones, roughly 88% being singletons. Germline V gives CDR1 LGHNA, CDR2 YSLEER. The V end lost 4 bases, the J end lost 0 bases, and 10 bases lay between the germline ends. The CDR3 is made up of 15 amino acids. V gene TRBV4-3 combines with J gene TRBJ2-1, with D hard to call. The TCR originated in a man aged 40-55 years in good health. The material sequenced was blood. Here the CDR3 reads CASSRTKSSYNEQFF. CDR3 nucleotides: TGCGCCAGCAGCCGAACTAAAAGCTCCTACAATGAGCAGTTCTTC.